Listed here are 24 T cell receptor beta chains from one sample, sequenced in a study of T cell repertoires in cytomegalovirus infection. One entry per CDR3 protein results from TCRdb running MiXCR on the reads. The repertoire holds about 180,000 distinct CDR3 sequences, with about a sixth as singletons. The specimen sequenced was CD8+ T cells from PBMCs. The receptors were gathered from a human donor in good health (CMV status not recorded). Some clones in this sample may be carry-over from other donors' samples.

The rearrangement links TRBV4-2 to TRBJ1-1, with 10 bases fitting TRBD1. Germline lookup yields CDR1 LGHNA and CDR2 YNFKEQ. The CDR3 length is 13 residues. After removal of 6 bases from V and 10 bases from J, the junction contained 8 bases not matched to a gene. The DNA of the CDR3 is TGTGCCAGCAGTCTTGACAGGGGGCAGGTAGCTTTCTTT. This translates into CASSLDRGQVAFF.

V and J are TRBV2 and TRBJ2-2; no clear D. The CDR3 runs to 13 residues. The V and J ends lost 2 bases and 6 bases respectively, with 7 bases between them. CDR1 and CDR2 from the germline V gene are SNHLY and FYNNEI. The DNA for the CDR3 is TGTGCCAGCAGTGAATGGGGATCCGGGGAGCTGTTTTTT. Translation: CASSEWGSGELFF.

CDR3 residues: CASSFELATYEQYF. The CDR3 nucleotides are TGTGCCAGCAGTTTTGAACTAGCGACCTACGAGCAGTACTTC. The chain joins TRBV12-3 or TRBV12-4 to TRBJ2-7, with TRBD2 identical over 7 bases. Trimming took 3 bases from V and 2 from J; bases not matched to a gene: 4. The CDR3 contains 14 residues.

V and J are TRBV12-5 and TRBJ1-1; D might be TRBD1 (5 bases). The CDR3 has 18 residues. The germline CDR1 and CDR2 sequences are LGHNT and FRNRAP. V lost 3 bases and J 3 bases, leaving 23 bases between the germline ends. CDR3 amino acids: CASGFLTAGRSRDTEAFF. The CDR3 coding sequence is TGTGCTAGTGGTTTCCTTACGGCAGGGAGGAGTCGGGACACTGAAGCTTTCTTT.

This clonotype has more than one count but fewer than ten. The gene calls are TRBV6-2 or TRBV6-3 and TRBJ2-7; D remains ambiguous. This CDR3 is built from 14 residues. Germline CDR1 reads MNHEY; CDR2 reads SVGEGT. Trimming took 5 bases from V and 5 from J, leaving 16 bases between them. CDR3 sequence: CASSPASSADEQYF. CDR3 nucleotide sequence: TGTGCCAGCAGTCCTGCGTCGAGCGCGGACGAGCAGTACTTC.

In its sample, this clonotype was seen a few times. The chain links TRBV28 to TRBJ1-2, with a tentative D call TRBD1 (5 bases). Looked up from germline, CDR1 is MDHEN and CDR2 is SYDVKM. V was pared by 6 bases and J by 5 bases, with 16 bases between. This CDR3 comprises 14 residues. This CDR3 reads CASSVSGAQYGYTF. For the CDR3, the DNA is TGTGCCAGCAGCGTCTCCGGGGCCCAATATGGCTACACCTTC.

The rearrangement uses TRBV7-9 and TRBJ2-7, with 7 bases aligning to TRBD1. From germline, CDR1 is SEHNR and CDR2 FQNEAQ (reference sequence). This CDR3 has 15 residues. The trim removed 3 bases at V and 3 bases at J, leaving 8 bases unmatched. CDR3 sequence: CASSFLDRDGYEQYF. In DNA, the CDR3 is TGTGCCAGCAGCTTTCTCGACAGGGACGGCTACGAGCAGTACTTC.

The chain uses TRBV4-3 and TRBJ2-7, with no clear D. In germline, CDR1 is LGHNA, CDR2 YSLEER. The CDR3 runs to 16 residues. Trimming pared 0 bases from V and 0 bases from J, leaving 12 bases between. The CDR3 sequence: CASSQEERSTSYEQYF. The CDR3 DNA sequence: TGCGCCAGCAGCCAAGAGGAACGTAGTACCTCCTACGAGCAGTACTTC.

This clonotype appeared a few times. The genes are TRBV12-3 or TRBV12-4 and TRBJ1-5, with TRBD1 matching 9 bases. After removal of 4 bases from V and 4 bases from J, the junction contained 5 bases not matched to a gene. The CDR3 is made up of 15 amino acids. Here the CDR3 reads CASSSDRGGNQPQHF. The CDR3, as DNA: TGTGCCAGCAGTTCGGACAGGGGTGGAAATCAGCCCCAGCATTTT.

V usage is TRBV7-2 and J usage is TRBJ2-3, with D unresolved. This CDR3 has 14 residues. Germline loops: CDR1 SGHTA, CDR2 FQGNSA. V gave up 5 bases and J gave up 2 bases, with 11 bases separating them. The CDR3 sequence: CASSLTKNTDTQYF. The CDR3 bases are TGTGCCAGCAGCCTGACCAAAAACACAGATACGCAGTATTTT. The entire variable domain, with the rest obtained from reference TRBV7-2 and TRBJ2-3, is as follows: GAGVSQSPSNKVTEKGKDVELRCDPISGHTALYWYRQSLGQGLEFLIYFQGNSAPDKSGLPSDRFSAERTGGSVSTLTIQRTQQEDSAVYLCASSLTKNTDTQYFGPGTRLTVL.

This clonotype was recorded a few times. J is TRBJ2-1 and V is TRBV25-1; D assignment may be TRBD1 or TRBD2 (5 bases each). Deletions cut 2 bases from V and 5 bases from J, with 19 bases between. Germline assignment: CDR1 MGHDK and CDR2 SYGVNS. The CDR3 is 17 amino acids. This chain's CDR3 is CASSERVRGLLDNEQFF. CDR3 bases: TGTGCCAGCAGTGAAAGAGTGAGGGGTCTACTGGACAATGAGCAGTTCTTC.

This chain uses TRBV7-9 with TRBJ1-2, with a tentative D call TRBD1 (6 bases). V lost 3 bases, J lost 4 bases, and 15 bases lay in between. Germline CDR1 and CDR2: SEHNR and FQNEAQ (reference sequence). The CDR3 covers 15 residues. CDR3: CASSLGAATAYGYTF. The CDR3 nucleotides read TGTGCCAGCAGCTTGGGGGCCGCGACTGCCTATGGCTACACCTTC.

The chain is built from TRBV7-6 and TRBJ2-1, with 14 bases matching TRBD2. This CDR3 comprises 22 residues. With V trimmed by 4 bases and J by 0 bases, 17 bases remained unmatched. The germline V gene encodes CDR1 SGHVS and CDR2 FNYEAQ. The CDR3 loop is CASSWTNIVGTSGGSSYNEQFF. The CDR3 DNA sequence: TGTGCCAGCAGCTGGACGAACATTGTGGGGACTAGCGGGGGCAGCTCCTACAATGAGCAGTTCTTC.

A few counts support this clonotype. The rearrangement links TRBV28 to TRBJ2-1, with 7 bases that match TRBD1. CDR1 MDHEN and CDR2 SYDVKM come from the germline V gene. The J segment lost 6 bases and the V segment lost 4 bases, leaving 12 bases of the junction unmatched. The length of the CDR3 is 16 residues. This CDR3 is CASSSPNRDRGNEQFF. The CDR3 DNA sequence: TGTGCCAGCAGTTCCCCAAACCGGGACAGAGGCAATGAGCAGTTCTTC.

This sequence joins TRBV20-1 and TRBJ2-2, with TRBD1 matching 8 bases. In germline, CDR1 is DFQATT, CDR2 SNEGSKA (reference sequence). With V trimmed by 0 bases and J by 5 bases, 8 bases remained unmatched. This CDR3 is 16 amino acids long. The CDR3 here is CSARDLARGQTGELFF. In DNA, the CDR3 is TGCAGTGCTAGAGATCTCGCCAGGGGGCAAACCGGGGAGCTGTTTTTT.

The chain combines TRBV6-6 with TRBJ2-2, with TRBD2 matching 9 bases. This CDR3 has 17 amino acids. The ends lost 2 bases at V and 5 bases at J; junction bases unmatched: 9. The germline gives CDR1 MNHNY, CDR2 SVGAGI (reference sequence). The CDR3 coding sequence is TGTGCCAGCAGTTACCCAAAAGCGGGGGGTCGTACCGGGGAGCTGTTTTTT. This sequence encodes CASSYPKAGGRTGELFF.

This clonotype was counted only a few times. CDR3 bases: TGTGCCAGCAGCTCGAGTTACACTGAAGCTTTCTTT. This codes for CASSSSYTEAFF. The rearrangement joins TRBV7-8 to TRBJ1-1; no clear D gene. The germline V gene has CDR1 SGHVS and CDR2 FQNEAQ. The CDR3 is 12 residues long. The V and J ends lost 4 bases and 3 bases respectively, with 6 bases between them.

This clonotype was observed a few times. This chain joins TRBV2 and TRBJ2-1; D is ambiguous. The CDR3 runs to 17 residues. Trimming removed 2 bases from V and 0 bases from J, with 14 bases in between. Germline CDR1 reads SNHLY; CDR2 reads FYNNEI. CDR3 sequence (DNA): TGTGCCAGCAGTGAAAAGGCGGCAGCGAGCTCCTACAATGAGCAGTTCTTC. This gives the protein CASSEKAAASSYNEQFF. Full variable domain (missing parts from reference TRBV2 and TRBJ2-1): EPEVTQTPSHQVTQMGQEVILRCVPISNHLYFYWYRQILGQKVEFLVSFYNNEISEKSEIFDDQFSVERPDGSNFTLKIRSTKLEDSAMYFCASSEKAAASSYNEQFFGPGTRLTVL.

The rearrangement links TRBV7-6 to TRBJ1-5; D gene ambiguous. Trimming stripped 7 bases from V and 0 bases from J, with 13 bases between. Germline assignment: CDR1 SGHVS and CDR2 FNYEAQ. This CDR3 has 15 amino acids. Written as DNA, the CDR3 is TGTGCCAGCAACCCGGACGTCAATAGCAATCAGCCCCAGCATTTT. This encodes CASNPDVNSNQPQHF.

This clonotype was picked up a small number of times. The chain employs TRBV20-1 and TRBJ2-1, with 11 bases that match TRBD2. Losses at the gene ends were 0 bases for V and 6 bases for J; bases not matched to a gene: 7. The CDR3 spans 16 residues. Germline V gene sequence: CDR1 DFQATT, CDR2 SNEGSKA (reference sequence). CDR3: CSARDPLAGGSNEQFF. DNA of the CDR3: TGCAGTGCTAGAGATCCCCTAGCGGGGGGTAGCAATGAGCAGTTCTTC.

CDR3 sequence (DNA): TGTGCCAGCAGTTTACCCTCGGATAATTCACCCCTCCACTTT. It encodes CASSLPSDNSPLHF. The chain has TRBV27 and TRBJ1-6; D remains unclear. Germline CDR1 reads MNHEY; CDR2 reads SMNVEV (reference sequence). CDR3 length: 14 residues. V gave up 2 bases and J gave up 5 bases, with 7 bases separating them.

This clonotype was seen just once. The chain combines TRBV27 with TRBJ2-2; maybe TRBD1 (5 bases). The germline gives CDR1 MNHEY, CDR2 SMNVEV (reference sequence). The CDR3 extends over 12 amino acids. Trimming shortened V by 6 bases and J by 7 bases, and 9 bases separated the two germline ends. The CDR3 loop is CASSRVSGELFF. The CDR3 DNA sequence: TGTGCCAGCAGCAGGGTTAGCGGGGAGCTGTTTTTT.

The chain uses TRBV7-2 and TRBJ2-5; the D is unclear. V lost 2 bases and J 3 bases, leaving 7 bases between the germline ends. The length of the CDR3 is 13 residues. Germline values: CDR1 SGHTA, CDR2 FQGNSA. DNA of the CDR3: TGTGCCAGCAGCTTACCTGGGGAAGAGACCCAGTACTTC. It encodes CASSLPGEETQYF.

There are a few counts of this clonotype. The chain uses TRBV28 and TRBJ1-1; D perhaps matches TRBD1 (5 bases). V lost 5 bases, J lost 3 bases, and 16 bases lay in between. Germline loops: CDR1 MDHEN, CDR2 SYDVKM. The CDR3 runs 15 residues. CDR3 region: CASSPRGVWDTEAFF. The CDR3 coding sequence is TGTGCCAGCAGTCCCCGGGGGGTTTGGGACACTGAAGCTTTCTTT.